The 30 T cell receptor beta chains in this list originate from one sample, sequenced in a study of shared clonotypes between healthy human individuals. Some clones are missing from TCRdb's copy, which holds only in-frame ones; the method was immunoSEQ multiplex PCR. Of fewer than 800,000 clones in the sample, roughly 94% were seen once. In the naive CD8 group, cells lacked CD45RO and were positively selected for CCR7, so terminally differentiated effector memory CD45RA+ cells were left out. The sample taken for sequencing was naive CD8+ T cells sorted from blood. The receptors stem from a young man in good health.

In this sample, this clone turned up once. J is TRBJ2-5 and V is TRBV7-9, with D perhaps being TRBD1 or TRBD2 (5 bases each). Germline CDR1 SEHNR, CDR2 FQNEAQ (reference sequence). V lost 2 bases to trimming and J lost 2 bases, with 15 bases between them. The CDR3 has 16 amino acids. As DNA, the CDR3 is TGTGCCAGCAGCTTAACTTGGGACGGGAAACAAGAGACCCAGTACTTC. Protein product: CASSLTWDGKQETQYF.

This clone came up a few times. The chain links TRBV2 to TRBJ1-4; D is undetermined. Germline V CDR1 and CDR2: SNHLY, FYNNEI. V shed 6 bases and J shed 8 bases, with 16 bases lying between them. This CDR3 comprises 14 residues. The CDR3, as DNA: TGTGCCAGCAGAGGCCGATCAATAGGCGAAAAACTGTTTTTT. Its protein product is CASRGRSIGEKLFF.

The rearrangement links TRBV19 to TRBJ1-2, with unresolved D. CDR1 LNHDA and CDR2 SQIVND come from the germline V gene (reference sequence). V lost 6 bases, J lost 8 bases, and 25 bases lay in between. This CDR3 is built from 16 residues. CDR3 loop: CASSVEKRVTPSGYTF. In DNA, the CDR3 is TGTGCCAGTAGCGTAGAGAAAAGGGTGACCCCGAGCGGCTACACCTTC.

V usage is TRBV7-7 and J usage is TRBJ1-1; D remains ambiguous. The germline gives CDR1 SSHAT, CDR2 FNYEAQ (reference sequence). CDR3 size: 13 residues. V dropped 1 base and J dropped 8 bases, with 11 bases sitting between them. As DNA, the CDR3 is TGTGCCAGCAGCTTAGGGCCAGCAACCGAAGCTTTCTTT. It yields the protein CASSLGPATEAFF.

In this sample, this clone turned up once. The rearrangement links TRBV6-5 to TRBJ2-7, with 8 bases aligning to TRBD2. CDR3 size: 16 residues. V lost 0 bases, J lost 5 bases, and 9 bases stayed unmatched. Germline V gene sequence: CDR1 MNHEY, CDR2 SVGAGI. The CDR3 DNA is TGTGCCAGCAGTTACTCGGACCTGACTAGCGATGACGAGCAGTACTTC. Protein: CASSYSDLTSDDEQYF.

The chain couples TRBV25-1 to TRBJ2-5; 8 nucleotides align to TRBD2. J gave up 2 bases and V 4 bases, and 9 bases lay outside the gene matches. The CDR3 is made up of 16 amino acids. Looked up from germline, CDR1 is MGHDK and CDR2 is SYGVNS. The CDR3 DNA reads TGTGCCAGCAGTGTCAAATACCAGCGGGAGCAAGAGACCCAGTACTTC. The encoded protein is CASSVKYQREQETQYF.

The chain combines TRBV5-5 with TRBJ2-7, with 7 nucleotides matching TRBD2. The CDR3 spans 15 residues. After removal of 3 bases from V and 0 bases from J, the junction contained 6 bases not matched to a gene. CDR1 and CDR2 from the germline V gene are SGHKS and YYEKEE (reference sequence). The CDR3 DNA follows: TGTGCCAGCAGCTACCTTGGGGGGGGCTCCTACGAGCAGTACTTC. Amino acid sequence: CASSYLGGGSYEQYF.

The rearrangement uses TRBV12-5 and TRBJ2-5; TRBD2 matches at 7 bases. Unmatched junction bases numbered 15, after V lost 6 bases and J lost 2 bases. The CDR3 sequence is 17 residues long. The germline V gene has CDR1 LGHNT and CDR2 FRNRAP. Written as DNA, the CDR3 is TGTGCTAGTGGCTTTATGGGGGAGGGCAGGGCTCAAGAGACCCAGTACTTC. Residues: CASGFMGEGRAQETQYF.

The genes are TRBV7-9 and TRBJ1-2, with TRBD1 matching 10 bases. CDR1 is SEHNR, CDR2 FQNEAQ, per germline (reference sequence). V was pared by 5 bases and J by 6 bases, with 12 bases of the junction left unmatched. The CDR3 extends over 16 amino acids. CDR3 DNA: TGTGCCAGCAGCGTAAGAGGAACCGGGACAGGGGATGGCTACACCTTC. This codes for CASSVRGTGTGDGYTF.

V is TRBV27 and J is TRBJ2-7; D may be TRBD2 (6 bases). Germline V CDR1 and CDR2: MNHEY, SMNVEV (reference sequence). This CDR3 comprises 12 residues. The V end lost 3 bases, the J end lost 7 bases, and 10 bases lay between the germline ends. As DNA, the CDR3 is TGTGCCAGCAGTTTGCCGGGGGTGGAGCAGTACTTC. Translation: CASSLPGVEQYF.

This clone was seen more than once but under ten times. The rearrangement links TRBV7-9 to TRBJ2-2; tentative D call: TRBD1 (6 bases). CDR3 size: 17 residues. Germline assignment: CDR1 SEHNR and CDR2 FQNEAQ (reference sequence). V was shortened by 5 bases and J by 0 bases, with 16 bases between the two germline ends. In DNA, the CDR3 is TGTGCCAGCAGCCAGGGGCTTAGCGCTCCGAACACCGGGGAGCTGTTTTTT. This sequence encodes CASSQGLSAPNTGELFF.

The V gene is TRBV7-9, the J gene TRBJ1-2, with TRBD1 identical over 7 bases. Germline-derived CDR1 and CDR2 are SEHNR and FQNEAQ (reference sequence). Trimming cost V 1 base and J 1 base; bases outside gene matches: 6. The CDR3 sequence is 16 residues long. Here the CDR3 DNA reads TGTGCCAGCAGCTTAGGGGGACAGCTCCTTAACTATGGCTACACCTTC. Encoded protein: CASSLGGQLLNYGYTF. Complete variable domain (other parts from reference TRBV7-9 and TRBJ1-2): DTGVSQNPRHKITKRGQNVTFRCDPISEHNRLYWYRQTLGQGPEFLTYFQNEAQLEKSRLLSDRFSAERPKGSFSTLEIQRTEQGDSAMYLCASSLGGQLLNYGYTFGSGTRLTVV.

The chain has TRBV27 and TRBJ2-7; 9 bases are a match to TRBD2. CDR3 length: 16 amino acids. J lost 3 bases, V lost 5 bases, and 11 bases had no gene match. In germline, CDR1 is MNHEY, CDR2 SMNVEV (reference sequence). The CDR3 DNA reads as TGTGCCAGCAGTCAGTACATAGCGGGAGAAGGCTACGAGCAGTACTTC. As protein: CASSQYIAGEGYEQYF.

Details on this clone: Other DNA sequences in this specimen translate into the identical CDR3. V gene TRBV7-9 combines with J gene TRBJ2-1, with D hard to call. Germline values: CDR1 SEHNR, CDR2 FQNEAQ (reference sequence). The CDR3 loop spans 15 amino acids. V lost 3 bases to trimming and J lost 0 bases, with 9 bases between them. The CDR3 here is CASSFDGSSYNEQFF. In nucleotides, the CDR3 is TGTGCCAGCAGCTTCGACGGTAGCTCCTACAATGAGCAGTTCTTC.

The chain links TRBV21-1 to TRBJ2-7; TRBD1 reflects the table's D call only, with no check against the DNA. TRBV21-1 is shown as a pseudogene. The length of the CDR3 is 14 residues. Written as DNA, the CDR3 is TGTGCCAGCACCCAGGACAGGGCTTACTACGAGCAGTACTTC. Translating it yields CASTQDRAYYEQYF.

This sequence joins TRBV4-3 and TRBJ2-5; TRBD2 matches 9 bases. Per germline, CDR1 LGHNA and CDR2 YSLEER. The CDR3 totals 16 residues. Trimming cost V 1 base and J 0 bases; bases outside gene matches: 3. As DNA, the CDR3 is TGCGCCAGCAGCCAAGCTCTAGCGGGAAACCAAGAGACCCAGTACTTC. Amino acids: CASSQALAGNQETQYF.

The gene calls are TRBV10-3 and TRBJ1-5, with D possibly being TRBD1 (6 bases). This CDR3 region has 15 residues. Germline lookup yields CDR1 ENHRY and CDR2 SYGVKD. Deletions cut 4 bases from V and 5 bases from J, with 15 bases between. CDR3 sequence reads: CAISVTGSFDQPQHF. CDR3 bases: TGTGCCATCAGTGTGACAGGAAGCTTTGATCAGCCCCAGCATTTT.

V gene TRBV19 combines with J gene TRBJ2-3; D gene ambiguous. Trimming cost V 2 bases and J 2 bases, with 8 bases left between them. Germline-derived CDR1 and CDR2 are LNHDA and SQIVND (reference sequence). This CDR3 is 14 amino acids long. CDR3 in amino acids: CASSIIHYTDTQYF. The CDR3 DNA reads as TGTGCCAGTAGTATAATCCACTACACAGATACGCAGTATTTT. Variable domain in full (rest from reference TRBV19 and TRBJ2-3): DGGITQSPKYLFRKEGQNVTLSCEQNLNHDAMYWYRQDPGQGLRLIYYSQIVNDFQKGDIAEGYSVSREKKESFPLTVTSAQKNPTAFYLCASSIIHYTDTQYFGPGTRLTVL.

The rearrangement uses TRBV19 and TRBJ2-2; maybe TRBD2 (6 bases). Trimming stripped 8 bases from V and 2 bases from J, with 9 bases between. CDR1 and CDR2 (germline): LNHDA, SQIVND (reference sequence). The length of the CDR3 is 13 residues. CDR3 sequence: CASWRGNTGELFF. As DNA, the CDR3 is TGTGCCAGTTGGCGGGGCAACACCGGGGAGCTGTTTTTT.

Worth noting for this clone: Other DNA sequences within the sample encode an identical CDR3. V is TRBV7-9 and J is TRBJ2-7; 10 nucleotides match TRBD1. The CDR3 spans 15 residues. Germline trimming cut 5 bases from V and 3 bases from J; bases unmatched to any gene: 7. CDR1 is SEHNR, CDR2 FQNEAQ, per germline (reference sequence). DNA of the CDR3: TGTGCCAGCAGCCTCCGGGACAGGGGTAACTACGAGCAGTACTTC. It is translated as CASSLRDRGNYEQYF.

The V and J genes are TRBV2 and TRBJ2-3, with D possibly matching TRBD2 (6 bases). The germline V and J ends were trimmed by 8 bases and 6 bases, with 21 bases remaining between them. The germline V gene encodes CDR1 SNHLY and CDR2 FYNNEI. This CDR3 has 15 residues. CDR3 nucleotides: TGTGCCAGCGGATTCCTTGAAGGCGGAGGGGATACGCAGTATTTT. Protein product: CASGFLEGGGDTQYF.

The chain has TRBV19 and TRBJ2-2; 11 bases line up with TRBD2. This CDR3 contains 17 residues. Germline-derived CDR1 and CDR2 are LNHDA and SQIVND (reference sequence). The V segment lost 8 bases and the J segment 0 bases; nucleotides outside the gene matches: 8. CDR3 bases: TGTGCCAGTTCACTAGCGGGAGAGTGGGCGAACACCGGGGAGCTGTTTTTT. It yields the protein CASSLAGEWANTGELFF.

The chain is built from TRBV29-1 and TRBJ2-2, with D unclear. The CDR3 runs 12 residues. Trimming took off 8 bases at V and 7 bases at J, with 14 bases between the two ends. The germline V gene encodes CDR1 SQVTM and CDR2 ANQGSEA. The CDR3 bases are TGCAGCTTCATCCGGACGAGCGGGGAGCTGTTTTTT. Translation: CSFIRTSGELFF.

The CDR3 DNA is TGTGCCAGCAGTCCGATGACTAGCGGGAGCCCAGATACGCAGTATTTT. Translated: CASSPMTSGSPDTQYF. The chain is built from TRBV27 and TRBJ2-3; 12 bases line up with TRBD2. This CDR3 contains 16 residues. V shed 5 bases and J 4 bases; nucleotides not matched to a gene: 7. The germline CDR1 and CDR2 sequences are MNHEY and SMNVEV (reference sequence).

The chain joins TRBV6-1 to TRBJ1-5, with no clear D. Germline V gives CDR1 MNHNS, CDR2 SASEGT. The CDR3 has 16 residues. V lost 2 bases and J lost 3, with 14 bases in between. In nucleotides, the CDR3 is TGTGCCAGCAGTGAATACCACGCTGCTGCCAATCAGCCCCAGCATTTT. It encodes CASSEYHAAANQPQHF.

The chain joins TRBV29-1 to TRBJ1-2, with D tentatively TRBD1 (5 bases). V was clipped by 6 bases and J by 8 bases, with 25 bases between them. The CDR3 is made up of 15 amino acids. Germline loops: CDR1 SQVTM, CDR2 ANQGSEA. This CDR3 is CSVASFRGASLGYTF. The CDR3 nucleotides read TGCAGCGTAGCCTCATTCCGAGGGGCGTCTTTGGGCTACACCTTC.

Concerning this clone: Other DNA sequences in the sample encode the same CDR3. The chain uses TRBV18 and TRBJ2-7, with a tentative D call TRBD1 (5 bases). Looked up from germline, CDR1 is KGHSH and CDR2 is LQKENI. The CDR3 totals 14 residues. Between the trimmed V and J ends, which lost 6 bases and 3 bases, there was a span of 15 bases. Written as DNA, the CDR3 is TGTGCCAGCTCCCCGGGCCAAGGGGACTACGAGCAGTACTTC. As protein: CASSPGQGDYEQYF.

Details on this clone: Other nucleotide sequences in the sample specify the same CDR3. The CDR3 DNA is TGTGCCAGCAGCCCCCCCCGCCGGGACTACGAGCAGTACTTC. The encoded protein is CASSPPRRDYEQYF. The rearrangement uses TRBV9 and TRBJ2-7; perhaps TRBD2 as D (5 bases). This CDR3 spans 14 amino acids. V shed 4 bases and J shed 3 bases, with 14 bases lying between them. Germline V gene lookup returns CDR1 SGDLS and CDR2 YYNGEE.

This rearrangement joins TRBV30 to TRBJ2-7; TRBD1 aligns across 7 bases. J gave up 6 bases and V 2 bases, and 1 base lay outside the gene matches. CDR3 length: 11 residues. Germline loops: CDR1 GTSNPN, CDR2 SVGIG (reference sequence). CDR3 region: CAWSHRGEQYF. DNA for the CDR3: TGTGCCTGGAGTCACAGGGGCGAGCAGTACTTC.

The J gene is TRBJ2-7, the V gene TRBV19; D is unresolved. The CDR3 runs to 15 residues. Germline CDR1 and CDR2: LNHDA and SQIVND (reference sequence). Between the trimmed V and J ends, which lost 5 bases and 2 bases, there was a span of 16 bases. The CDR3 spells CASSAGHRTAYEQYF. In DNA form, the CDR3 reads TGTGCCAGTAGTGCCGGTCATCGTACCGCCTACGAGCAGTACTTC.